This section outlines one T cell receptor beta chain sequence together with its context. Only a few counts were recorded for this clonotype. Its antigen is currently not known. Base quality data are lacking; no much larger clone is found one base away. The data belong to a study of blood T cells in healthy people across ages (dated by TCRdb to the mid-2010s). The study in broad terms: In model experiments, template switching captured roughly one uniquely barcoded TCR beta cDNA molecule for every two T cells. Donors were grouped into four age groups: young (average roughly 15 years), middle-aged (39), aged (around 56) and long-lived (approximately 82). For two donors (one aged 18 to 30 and one aged 80 or older), the study analyzed two additional independent replicas of 1 million unique cDNA reads from the same blood draw. To avoid experimental bias, donors of different ages were distributed randomly across sequencing lanes. To track age-related changes in TCR beta repertoire diversity, the study relied on deep sequencing normalized with unique cDNA molecular identifiers.

Libraries came from 5' RACE. The sequencer listed for this sample is Illumina HiSeq 2500. A second PCR of roughly 7 to 12 cycles was run with a J-beta primer mix and a sample-barcoded 5' primer. A template-switch 5' adaptor carrying 12 random nucleotides introduced a unique molecular identifier onto each TCR beta cDNA molecule. At least 2.5 million CDR3-containing paired-end reads were obtained from each sample. First-strand cDNA synthesis was performed from all RNA using the Mint cDNA synthesis kit, with priming by a TRBC-specific oligonucleotide. After uracil-DNA glycosylase treatment, a first 18-cycle PCR used universal primers M1SS and BC2_uni_R on all cDNA. The source study handled its data this way. Each sample was normalized by randomly selecting 1 million high-quality reads, each carrying a distinct molecular identifier. Instead of being binned into consensus sequences, reads with shared molecular identifiers were discarded. MiTCR, with a Q25 quality threshold and the strictest error-elimination algorithm, was used for CDR3 identification, clonotype clustering and error correction. A nonparametric unseen species model with Euler transformation was used to estimate lower-bound total TCR beta diversity. TCRdb ran its own pipeline on the public reads, namely fastp trimming at Q25 and MiXCR clone calling, and kept in-frame beta chains. Rows matching on CDR3 protein sequence are summarized as one entry with the most common DNA and genes. In this record, the V and J calls reflect TCRdb's handling and not the investigators' own analysis. This sample has about 1,600,000 distinct CDR3 sequences in its table, and around 42% of those were observed once. The ten largest clonotypes hold 7% to 9.5% of the sample.

Donors were a few dozen systemically healthy Caucasian individuals from Russia aged about 6 to 100 years. Each donor gave 8 to 10 milliliters of peripheral blood, drawn into EDTA-treated Vacutainer tubes. Ficoll-Paque density-gradient centrifugation was used to isolate PBMCs, with at least 7 million obtained per sample. Trizol reagent was used to extract total RNA from PBMCs, with at least 6 micrograms per sample. For every donor, an aliquot of PBMCs went through flow cytometry to measure the percentages of naive CD45RAhigh/CD27high T cells. Here is what the overall study found, with its caveats: As age increased, observed TCR beta diversity per million T cells dropped in a roughly linear way, and a significant reduction was already evident by age about 40. The percentage of naive T cells measured by flow cytometry correlated strongly with observed TCR beta diversity. Since profiling was done on bulk unsorted PBMCs, naive and antigen-experienced compartments could not be conclusively compared. The CMV infection status of donors was not known, potentially confounding age-related changes in expanded clonotypes. The long-lived group showed more naive CD4+ T cells, fewer expanded clones and increased TCR diversity than the aged group, suggesting age selection. Estimates of total diversity from one million sequenced T cells were regarded as lower bounds and underestimates.

The germline V gene gives CDR1 as MGHDK and CDR2 as SYGVNS. Trimmed from V: 0 bases; trimmed from J: 0 bases; junction bases lacking a gene match: 4. The cysteine opens and the phenylalanine closes a CDR3 of 17 amino acids. Of all the DNA, just the CDR3 is kept, 51 bases in frame from base 1. The chain uses TRBV25-1 and TRBJ1-1, with 10 middle bases fitting TRBD1. The specimen was blood. The clonotype originates from a woman aged 18-30 years in good health. The sequence in DNA is TGTGCCAGCAGTGAATATAGGACAGGGGGACTGAACACTGAAGCTTTCTTT. Translation gives CASSEYRTGGLNTEAFF. Here the CDR3 is joined to the reference TRBV25-1 and TRBJ1-1 genes, and the full variable domain is: EADIYQTPRYLVIGTGKKITLECSQTMGHDKMYWYQQDPGMELHLIHYSYGVNSTEKGDLSSESTVSRIRTEHFPLTLESARPSHTSQYLCASSEYRTGGLNTEAFFGQGTRLTVV.